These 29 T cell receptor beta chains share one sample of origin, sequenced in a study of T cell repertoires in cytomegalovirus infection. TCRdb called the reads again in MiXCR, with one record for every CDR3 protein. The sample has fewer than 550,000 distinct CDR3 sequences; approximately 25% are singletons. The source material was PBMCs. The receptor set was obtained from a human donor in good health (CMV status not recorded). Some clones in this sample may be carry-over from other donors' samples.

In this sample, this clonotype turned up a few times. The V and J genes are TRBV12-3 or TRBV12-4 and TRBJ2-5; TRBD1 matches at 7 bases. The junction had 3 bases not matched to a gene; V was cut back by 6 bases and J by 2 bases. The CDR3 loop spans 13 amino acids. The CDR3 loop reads CASRSDRQETQYF. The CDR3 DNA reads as TGTGCCAGCAGATCGGACAGGCAAGAGACCCAGTACTTC.

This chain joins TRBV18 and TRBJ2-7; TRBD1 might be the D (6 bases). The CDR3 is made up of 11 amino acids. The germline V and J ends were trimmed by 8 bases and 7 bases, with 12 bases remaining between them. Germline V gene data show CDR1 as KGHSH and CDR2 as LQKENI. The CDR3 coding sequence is TGTGCCAGCCCGGTCAGGGGAGAGCAGTACGTC. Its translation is CASPVRGEQYV.

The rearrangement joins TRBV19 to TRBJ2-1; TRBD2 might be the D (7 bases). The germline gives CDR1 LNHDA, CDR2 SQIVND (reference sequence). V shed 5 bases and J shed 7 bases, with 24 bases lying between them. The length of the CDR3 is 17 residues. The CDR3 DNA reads TGTGCCAGTAGTTCAAGATTACTAGCGCGAGGGGGAAATGAGCAGTTCTTC. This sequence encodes CASSSRLLARGGNEQFF.

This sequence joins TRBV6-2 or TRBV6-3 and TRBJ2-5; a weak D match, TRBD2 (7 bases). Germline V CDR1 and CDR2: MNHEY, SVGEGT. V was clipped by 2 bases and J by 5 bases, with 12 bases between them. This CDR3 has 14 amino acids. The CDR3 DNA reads TGTGCCAGCAGTTACGGCAGGGGAGGGGAGACCCAGTACTTC. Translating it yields CASSYGRGGETQYF.

In DNA, the CDR3 is TGCAGTGCTGATCACGGGAGGAAGACCGGGGAGCTGTTTTTT. The encoded protein is CSADHGRKTGELFF. The chain combines TRBV20-1 with TRBJ2-2; 7 bases match TRBD2. Germline V CDR1 and CDR2: DFQATT, SNEGSKA (reference sequence). With 5 bases clipped from V and 5 bases from J, the junction kept 8 bases outside the gene matches. This CDR3 contains 14 residues.

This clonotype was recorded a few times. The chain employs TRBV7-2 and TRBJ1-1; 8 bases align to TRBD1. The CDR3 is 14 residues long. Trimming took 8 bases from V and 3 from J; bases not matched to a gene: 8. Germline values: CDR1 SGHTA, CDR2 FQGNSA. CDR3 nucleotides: TGTGCCAGCTTGCGACAGGGGAGGGACACTGAAGCTTTCTTT. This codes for CASLRQGRDTEAFF. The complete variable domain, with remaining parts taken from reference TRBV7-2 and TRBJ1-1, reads GAGVSQSPSNKVTEKGKDVELRCDPISGHTALYWYRQSLGQGLEFLIYFQGNSAPDKSGLPSDRFSAERTGGSVSTLTIQRTQQEDSAVYLCASLRQGRDTEAFFGQGTRLTVV.

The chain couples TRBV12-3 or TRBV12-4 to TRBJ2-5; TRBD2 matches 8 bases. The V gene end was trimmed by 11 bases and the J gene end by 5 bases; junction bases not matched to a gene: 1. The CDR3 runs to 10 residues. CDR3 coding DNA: TGTGCCCGGGGGGGGGAGACCCAGTACTTC. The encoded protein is CARGGETQYF.

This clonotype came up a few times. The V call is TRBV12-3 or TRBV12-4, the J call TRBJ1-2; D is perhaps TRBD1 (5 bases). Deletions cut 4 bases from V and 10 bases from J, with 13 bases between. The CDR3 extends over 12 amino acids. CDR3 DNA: TGTGCCAGCAGTTCGTCGAGGGGAGACTACACCTTC. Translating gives CASSSSRGDYTF.

This chain's CDR3 is CSASAGGFTGELFF. The CDR3, as DNA: TGCAGTGCTAGTGCGGGAGGGTTCACCGGGGAGCTGTTTTTT. The chain carries TRBV20-1 and TRBJ2-2, with TRBD2 matching over 9 bases. The junction had 3 bases not matched to a gene; V was cut back by 3 bases and J by 4 bases. CDR1 and CDR2 from the germline V gene are DFQATT and SNEGSKA (reference sequence). The CDR3 length is 14 residues.

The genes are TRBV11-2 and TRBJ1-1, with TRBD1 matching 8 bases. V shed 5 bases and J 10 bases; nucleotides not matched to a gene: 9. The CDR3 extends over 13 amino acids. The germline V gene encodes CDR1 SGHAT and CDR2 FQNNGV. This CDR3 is CASSPDRVVGAFF. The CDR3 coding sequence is TGTGCCAGCAGCCCGGACAGGGTCGTGGGAGCTTTCTTT. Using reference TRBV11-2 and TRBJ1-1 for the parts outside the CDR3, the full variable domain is EAGVAQSPRYKIIEKRQSVAFWCNPISGHATLYWYQQILGQGPKLLIQFQNNGVVDDSQLPKDRFSAERLKGVDSTLKIQPAKLEDSAVYLCASSPDRVVGAFFGQGTRLTVV.

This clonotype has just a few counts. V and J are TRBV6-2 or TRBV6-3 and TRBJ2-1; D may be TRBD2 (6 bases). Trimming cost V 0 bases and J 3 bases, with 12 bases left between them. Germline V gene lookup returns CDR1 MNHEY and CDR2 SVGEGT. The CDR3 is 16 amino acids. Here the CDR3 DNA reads TGTGCCAGCAGTTACTCGAGTCGGGAGAACTACAATGAGCAGTTCTTC. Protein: CASSYSSRENYNEQFF.

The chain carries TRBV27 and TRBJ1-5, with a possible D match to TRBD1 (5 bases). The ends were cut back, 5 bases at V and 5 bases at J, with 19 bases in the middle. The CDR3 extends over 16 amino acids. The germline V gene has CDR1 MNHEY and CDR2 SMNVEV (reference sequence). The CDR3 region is CASSPTPGRVDQPQHF. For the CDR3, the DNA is TGTGCCAGCAGTCCAACTCCAGGGAGGGTAGATCAGCCCCAGCATTTT.

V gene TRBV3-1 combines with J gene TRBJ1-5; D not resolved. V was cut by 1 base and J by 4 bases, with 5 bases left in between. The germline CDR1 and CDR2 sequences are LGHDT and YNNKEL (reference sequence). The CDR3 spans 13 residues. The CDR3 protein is CASSQVVNQPQHF. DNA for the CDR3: TGTGCCAGCAGCCAAGTAGTAAATCAGCCCCAGCATTTT. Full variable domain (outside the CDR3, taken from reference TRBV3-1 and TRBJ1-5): DTAVSQTPKYLVTQMGNDKSIKCEQNLGHDTMYWYKQDSKKFLKIMFSYNNKELIINETVPNRFSPKSPDKAHLNLHINSLELGDSAVYFCASSQVVNQPQHFGDGTRLSIL.

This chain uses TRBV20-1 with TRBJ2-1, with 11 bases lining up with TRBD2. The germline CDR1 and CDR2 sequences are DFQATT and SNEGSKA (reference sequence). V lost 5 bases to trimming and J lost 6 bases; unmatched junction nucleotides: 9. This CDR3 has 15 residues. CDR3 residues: CSASLLAGVGNEQFF. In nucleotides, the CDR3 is TGCAGTGCTTCATTACTAGCGGGAGTTGGCAATGAGCAGTTCTTC.

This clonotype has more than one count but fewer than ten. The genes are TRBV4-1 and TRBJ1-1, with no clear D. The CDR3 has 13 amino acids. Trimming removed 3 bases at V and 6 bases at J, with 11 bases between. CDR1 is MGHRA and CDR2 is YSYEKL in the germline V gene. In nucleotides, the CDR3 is TGCGCCAGCAGCCATCCCTTGCTTCCTGAAGCTTTCTTT. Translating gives CASSHPLLPEAFF.

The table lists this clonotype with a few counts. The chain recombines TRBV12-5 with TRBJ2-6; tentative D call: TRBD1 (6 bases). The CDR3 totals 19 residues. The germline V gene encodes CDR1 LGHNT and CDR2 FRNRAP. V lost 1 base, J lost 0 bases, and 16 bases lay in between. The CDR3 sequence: CASGLGTVTGDSGANVLTF. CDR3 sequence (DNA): TGTGCTAGTGGTTTGGGGACAGTCACAGGAGACTCTGGGGCCAACGTCCTGACTTTC.

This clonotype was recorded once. CDR3: CSARDSLGQGSTGELFF. The CDR3 DNA reads as TGCAGTGCTAGAGATAGCCTGGGACAGGGCTCCACCGGGGAGCTGTTTTTT. The chain couples TRBV20-1 to TRBJ2-2; 9 bases line up with TRBD1. Germline CDR1 and CDR2: DFQATT and SNEGSKA (reference sequence). J gave up 4 bases and V 0 bases, and 9 bases lay outside the gene matches. The length of the CDR3 is 17 residues.

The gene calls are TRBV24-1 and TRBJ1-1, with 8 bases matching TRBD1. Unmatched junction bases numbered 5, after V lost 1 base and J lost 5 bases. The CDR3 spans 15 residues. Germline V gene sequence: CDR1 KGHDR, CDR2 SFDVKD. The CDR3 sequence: CATSDFGTGGTEAFF. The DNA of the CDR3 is TGTGCCACCAGTGATTTTGGGACAGGAGGAACTGAAGCTTTCTTT.

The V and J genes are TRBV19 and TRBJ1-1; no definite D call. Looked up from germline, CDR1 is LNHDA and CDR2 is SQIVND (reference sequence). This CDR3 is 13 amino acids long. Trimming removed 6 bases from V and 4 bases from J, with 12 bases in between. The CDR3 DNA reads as TGTGCCAGTAGCCCAGCTGGGTTCACTGAAGCTTTCTTT. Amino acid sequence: CASSPAGFTEAFF.

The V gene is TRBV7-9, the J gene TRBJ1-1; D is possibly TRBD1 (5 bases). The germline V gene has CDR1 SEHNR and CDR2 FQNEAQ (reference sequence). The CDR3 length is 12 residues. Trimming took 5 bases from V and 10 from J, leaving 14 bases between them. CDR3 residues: CASSRGTAPAFF. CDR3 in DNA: TGTGCCAGCAGCCGCGGGACCGCTCCAGCTTTCTTT.

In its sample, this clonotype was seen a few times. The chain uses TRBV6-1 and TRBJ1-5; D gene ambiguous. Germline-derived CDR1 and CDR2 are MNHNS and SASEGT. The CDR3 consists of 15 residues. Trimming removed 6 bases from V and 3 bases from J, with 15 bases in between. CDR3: CASSPVGRNNQPQHF. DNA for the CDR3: TGTGCCAGCAGCCCCGTTGGTCGCAACAATCAGCCCCAGCATTTT.

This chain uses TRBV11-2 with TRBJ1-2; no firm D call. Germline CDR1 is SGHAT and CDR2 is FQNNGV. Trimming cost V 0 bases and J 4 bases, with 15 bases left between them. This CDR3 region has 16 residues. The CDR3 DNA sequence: TGTGCCAGCAGCTTAGATCATGAGGTTAACGTCTATGGCTACACCTTC. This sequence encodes CASSLDHEVNVYGYTF. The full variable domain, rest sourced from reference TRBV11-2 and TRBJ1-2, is EAGVAQSPRYKIIEKRQSVAFWCNPISGHATLYWYQQILGQGPKLLIQFQNNGVVDDSQLPKDRFSAERLKGVDSTLKIQPAKLEDSAVYLCASSLDHEVNVYGYTFGSGTRLTVV.

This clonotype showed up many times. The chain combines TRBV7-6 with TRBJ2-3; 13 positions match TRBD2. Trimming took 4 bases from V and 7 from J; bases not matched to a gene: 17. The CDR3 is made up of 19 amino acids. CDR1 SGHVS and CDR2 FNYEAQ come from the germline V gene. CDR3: CASSSYRRLAGGEKHTQYF. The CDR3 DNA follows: TGTGCCAGCAGCTCGTATAGAAGACTAGCGGGAGGCGAAAAACATACGCAGTATTTT.

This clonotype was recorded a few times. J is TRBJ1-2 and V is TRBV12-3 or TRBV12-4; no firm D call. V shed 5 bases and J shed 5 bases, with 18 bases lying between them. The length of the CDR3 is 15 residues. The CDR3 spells CASSPHRNILYGYTF. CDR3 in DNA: TGTGCCAGCAGTCCCCACAGAAATATCCTTTATGGCTACACCTTC.

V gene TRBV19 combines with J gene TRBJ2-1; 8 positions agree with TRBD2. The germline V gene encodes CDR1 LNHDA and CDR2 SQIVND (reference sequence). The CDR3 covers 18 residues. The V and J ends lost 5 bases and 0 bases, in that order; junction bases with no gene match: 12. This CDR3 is CASSGGSSGPSSYNEQFF. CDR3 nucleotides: TGTGCCAGTAGTGGTGGTTCTAGCGGGCCGAGCTCCTACAATGAGCAGTTCTTC. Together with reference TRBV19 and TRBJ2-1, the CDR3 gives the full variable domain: DGGITQSPKYLFRKEGQNVTLSCEQNLNHDAMYWYRQDPGQGLRLIYYSQIVNDFQKGDIAEGYSVSREKKESFPLTVTSAQKNPTAFYLCASSGGSSGPSSYNEQFFGPGTRLTVL.

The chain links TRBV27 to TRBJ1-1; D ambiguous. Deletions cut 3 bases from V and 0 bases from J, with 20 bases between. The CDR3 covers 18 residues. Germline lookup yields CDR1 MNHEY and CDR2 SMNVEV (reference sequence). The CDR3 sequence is CASSFDAEGGFMNTEAFF. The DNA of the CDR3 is TGTGCCAGCAGTTTCGACGCCGAGGGAGGATTCATGAACACTGAAGCTTTCTTT.

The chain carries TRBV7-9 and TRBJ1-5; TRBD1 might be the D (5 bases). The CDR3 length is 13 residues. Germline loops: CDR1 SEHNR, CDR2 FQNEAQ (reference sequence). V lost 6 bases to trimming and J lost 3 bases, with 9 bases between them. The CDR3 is CASSRDPNQPQHF. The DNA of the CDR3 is TGTGCCAGCAGTCGGGACCCCAATCAGCCCCAGCATTTT.

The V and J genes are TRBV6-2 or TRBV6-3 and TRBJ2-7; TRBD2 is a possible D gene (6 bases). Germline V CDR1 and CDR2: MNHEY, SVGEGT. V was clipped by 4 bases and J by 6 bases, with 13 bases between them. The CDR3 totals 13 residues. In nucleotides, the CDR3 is TGTGCCAGCAGTTTATGGGACTTCGGCGAGCAGTACTTC. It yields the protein CASSLWDFGEQYF.

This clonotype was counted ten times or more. The CDR3 is CASSLAATSGTYEQYF. CDR3 DNA sequence: TGTGCCAGCAGCTTAGCGGCGACTAGCGGTACCTACGAGCAGTACTTC. The gene calls are TRBV7-2 and TRBJ2-7; 9 bases fit TRBD2. The germline gives CDR1 SGHTA, CDR2 FQGNSA. The V and J ends lost 0 bases and 2 bases, in that order; junction bases with no gene match: 5. The CDR3 is 16 residues long.